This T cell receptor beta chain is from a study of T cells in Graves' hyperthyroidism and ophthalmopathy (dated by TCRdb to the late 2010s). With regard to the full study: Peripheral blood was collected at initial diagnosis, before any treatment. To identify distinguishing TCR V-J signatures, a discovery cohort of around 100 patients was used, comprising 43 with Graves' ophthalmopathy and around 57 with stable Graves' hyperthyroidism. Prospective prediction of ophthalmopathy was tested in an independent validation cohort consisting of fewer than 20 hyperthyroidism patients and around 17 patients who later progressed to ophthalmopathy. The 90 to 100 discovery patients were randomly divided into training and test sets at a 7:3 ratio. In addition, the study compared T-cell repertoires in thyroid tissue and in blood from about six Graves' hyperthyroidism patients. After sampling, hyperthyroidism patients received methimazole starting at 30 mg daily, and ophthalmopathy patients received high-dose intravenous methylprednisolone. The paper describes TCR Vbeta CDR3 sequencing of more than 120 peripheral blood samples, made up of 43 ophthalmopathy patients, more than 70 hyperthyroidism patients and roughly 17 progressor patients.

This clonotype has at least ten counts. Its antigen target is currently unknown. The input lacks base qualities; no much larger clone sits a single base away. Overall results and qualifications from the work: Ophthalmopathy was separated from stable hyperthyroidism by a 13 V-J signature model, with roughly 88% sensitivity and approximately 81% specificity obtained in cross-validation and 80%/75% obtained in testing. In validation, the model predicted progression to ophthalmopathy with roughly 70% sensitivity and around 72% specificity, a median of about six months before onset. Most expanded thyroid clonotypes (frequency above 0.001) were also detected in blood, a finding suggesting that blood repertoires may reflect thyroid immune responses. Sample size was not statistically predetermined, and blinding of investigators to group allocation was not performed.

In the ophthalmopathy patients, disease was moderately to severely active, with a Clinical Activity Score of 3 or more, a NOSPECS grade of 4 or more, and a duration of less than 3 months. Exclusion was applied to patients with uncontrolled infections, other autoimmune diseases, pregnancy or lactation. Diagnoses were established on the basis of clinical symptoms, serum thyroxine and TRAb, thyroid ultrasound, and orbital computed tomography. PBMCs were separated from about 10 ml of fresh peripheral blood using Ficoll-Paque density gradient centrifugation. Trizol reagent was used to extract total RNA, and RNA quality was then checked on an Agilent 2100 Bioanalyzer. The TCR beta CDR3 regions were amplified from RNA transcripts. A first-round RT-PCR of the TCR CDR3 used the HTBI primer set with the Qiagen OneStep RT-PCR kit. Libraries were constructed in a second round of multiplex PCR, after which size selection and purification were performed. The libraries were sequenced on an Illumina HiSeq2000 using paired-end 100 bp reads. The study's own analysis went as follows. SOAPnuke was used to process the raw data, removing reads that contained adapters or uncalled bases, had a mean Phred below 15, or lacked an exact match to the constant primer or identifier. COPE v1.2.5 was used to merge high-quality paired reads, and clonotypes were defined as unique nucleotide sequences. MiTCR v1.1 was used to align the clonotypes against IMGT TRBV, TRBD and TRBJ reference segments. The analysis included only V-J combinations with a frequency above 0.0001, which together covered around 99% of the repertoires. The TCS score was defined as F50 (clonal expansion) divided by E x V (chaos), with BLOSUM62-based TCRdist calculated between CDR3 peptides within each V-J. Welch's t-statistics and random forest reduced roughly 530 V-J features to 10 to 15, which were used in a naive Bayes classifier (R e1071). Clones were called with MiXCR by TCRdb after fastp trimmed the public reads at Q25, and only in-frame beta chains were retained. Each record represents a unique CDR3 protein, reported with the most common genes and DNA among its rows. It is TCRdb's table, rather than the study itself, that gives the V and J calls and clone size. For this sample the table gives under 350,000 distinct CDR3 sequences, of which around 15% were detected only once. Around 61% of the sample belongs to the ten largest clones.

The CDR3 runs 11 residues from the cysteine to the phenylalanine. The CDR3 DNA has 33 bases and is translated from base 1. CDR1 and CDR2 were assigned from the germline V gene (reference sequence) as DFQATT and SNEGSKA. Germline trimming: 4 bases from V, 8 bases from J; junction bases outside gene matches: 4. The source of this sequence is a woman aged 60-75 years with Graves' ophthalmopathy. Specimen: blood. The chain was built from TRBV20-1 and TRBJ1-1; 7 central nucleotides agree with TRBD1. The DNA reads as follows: TGCAGTGCTAAAAGACAGGGCGAAGCTTTCTTT. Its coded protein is CSAKRQGEAFF.